These 17 T cell receptor beta chains were all obtained from the same sample, sequenced in a study of T cells after yellow fever vaccination. TCRdb fed the 5' RACE reads into MiXCR, producing one record per CDR3 protein. The repertoire holds 250,000 to 400,000 distinct CDR3 sequences, with around 4.3% as singletons. The specimen comprised PBMCs, sampled 15 days after the yellow fever booster vaccination. The receptors were sampled from a man younger than 35 who received the YFV17D yellow fever vaccine.

This clonotype was seen a handful of times. The rearrangement joins TRBV7-2 to TRBJ1-4; a possible D gene is TRBD1 (5 bases). The germline CDR1 and CDR2 sequences are SGHTA and FQGNSA. Trimming cost V 5 bases and J 10 bases, with 17 bases left between them. The CDR3 loop spans 14 amino acids. CDR3 nucleotides: TGTGCCAGCAGCGTCTCGGGGCCTAACGGAAAACTGTTTTTT. It is translated as CASSVSGPNGKLFF.

This clonotype was detected ten times or more. This rearrangement joins TRBV20-1 to TRBJ1-4, with 9 bases that match TRBD1. The ends lost 6 bases at V and 6 bases at J; junction bases unmatched: 5. The CDR3 extends over 13 amino acids. Per the germline V gene, CDR1 is DFQATT and CDR2 is SNEGSKA (reference sequence). CDR3 sequence (DNA): TGCAGTGCCCAGACAGGGGGTGATGAAAAACTGTTTTTT. It codes for CSAQTGGDEKLFF.

Comment on this clonotype: The junction does not match germline at one end; this may be a read error. V is TRBV2 and J is TRBJ2-1; D is unclear. This CDR3 spans 13 amino acids. Per germline, CDR1 SNHLY and CDR2 FYNNEI. The DNA of the CDR3 is TGTGCCAGCAGTCGAGATGCCTACAGTGAGCAGTTCTTC. Protein: CASSRDAYSEQFF.

This chain connects TRBV4-3 to TRBJ1-2, with D possibly matching TRBD1 (5 bases). CDR3 size: 15 residues. Germline assignment: CDR1 LGHNA and CDR2 YSLEER. V was clipped by 4 bases and J by 3 bases, with 15 bases between them. The CDR3 nucleotides read TGCGCCAGCAGCCCTCTTACCGGGGGACACTATGGCTACACCTTC. This encodes CASSPLTGGHYGYTF.

This clonotype was detected many times. V usage is TRBV27 and J usage is TRBJ1-6; tentatively, D is TRBD1 (5 bases). Trimming left V 2 bases short and J 9 bases short, with 11 bases between. Germline V gene lookup returns CDR1 MNHEY and CDR2 SMNVEV (reference sequence). The CDR3 covers 14 residues. The CDR3 here is CASSLTAGLSPLHF. DNA for the CDR3: TGTGCCAGCAGTTTAACGGCAGGGCTTTCACCCCTCCACTTT.

This clonotype was found many times. The V and J genes are TRBV4-3 and TRBJ1-5, with D possibly being TRBD1 (5 bases). V lost 3 bases and J 3 bases, leaving 12 bases between the germline ends. The germline V gene encodes CDR1 LGHNA and CDR2 YSLEER. CDR3 size: 15 residues. DNA for the CDR3: TGCGCCAGCAGCCAGGAGACAGCCCCCAATCAGCCCCAGCATTTT. It specifies CASSQETAPNQPQHF.

Ten or more counts support this clonotype. The gene calls are TRBV20-1 and TRBJ1-1; a possible D gene is TRBD1 (6 bases). The ends were cut back, 2 bases at V and 10 bases at J, with 17 bases in the middle. Germline CDR1 is DFQATT and CDR2 is SNEGSKA (reference sequence). CDR3 length: 13 amino acids. CDR3 nucleotide sequence: TGCAGTGCTAGATCAGGGGACGCCTTAAGAGCTTTCTTT. It codes for CSARSGDALRAFF.

This clonotype was seen ten or more times. The CDR3 reads CASSGGGPSPLLNYEQYF. The CDR3, as DNA: TGTGCCAGCTCAGGTGGGGGTCCCTCCCCCCTCCTAAACTACGAGCAGTACTTC. The J gene is TRBJ2-7, the V gene TRBV18; D is possibly TRBD1 or TRBD2 (5 bases each). The CDR3 is 18 amino acids. V gave up 5 bases and J gave up 3 bases, with 26 bases separating them. Germline V CDR1 and CDR2: KGHSH, LQKENI.

This clonotype appeared many times. The rearrangement links TRBV6-2 or TRBV6-3 to TRBJ2-1; 8 bases map to TRBD1. The CDR3 length is 17 residues. With 7 bases clipped from V and 6 bases from J, the junction kept 17 bases outside the gene matches. CDR1 MNHEY and CDR2 SVGEGT come from the germline V gene. The CDR3 loop reads CASTQTPGTGDANEQFF. The CDR3 DNA reads TGTGCCAGCACCCAAACGCCCGGGACAGGAGACGCCAATGAGCAGTTCTTC.

There are a few counts of this clonotype. CDR3 sequence reads: CASSQERGSGNTDTQYF. The CDR3 coding sequence is TGTGCCAGCAGCCAAGAAAGGGGGTCAGGAAACACAGATACGCAGTATTTT. V gene TRBV3-1 combines with J gene TRBJ2-3, with D possibly being TRBD1 (6 bases). The CDR3 runs to 17 residues. Germline CDR1 and CDR2: LGHDT and YNNKEL (reference sequence). Trimming left V 0 bases short and J 2 bases short, with 15 bases between.

This clonotype was seen ten or more times. The V and J genes are TRBV6-2 or TRBV6-3 and TRBJ2-3, with TRBD2 identical over 10 bases. This CDR3 spans 16 amino acids. Germline CDR1 is MNHEY and CDR2 is SVGEGT. After removal of 5 bases from V and 2 bases from J, the junction contained 7 bases not matched to a gene. The CDR3 DNA follows: TGTGCCAGCAGTCCCGGGACTAGCGTCGTCACAGATACGCAGTATTTT. Its translation: CASSPGTSVVTDTQYF.

The chain employs TRBV12-5 and TRBJ1-6; tentative D call: TRBD1 (5 bases). Germline lookup yields CDR1 LGHNT and CDR2 FRNRAP. V lost 0 bases to trimming and J lost 10 bases, with 16 bases between them. The CDR3 totals 16 residues. Here the CDR3 reads CASGLVAAGRRSPLHF. The CDR3, as DNA: TGTGCTAGTGGTTTGGTAGCGGCAGGGCGCCGCTCACCCCTCCACTTT.

The table lists this clonotype with a few counts. The V gene is TRBV20-1, the J gene TRBJ2-5; possibly TRBD2 for D (6 bases). Germline assignment: CDR1 DFQATT and CDR2 SNEGSKA (reference sequence). V was cut by 0 bases and J by 7 bases, with 15 bases left in between. CDR3 length equals 14 residues. The DNA of the CDR3 is TGCAGTGCTAGAGATCAGGGCGTCGGGGGGACCCAGTACTTC. Amino acids: CSARDQGVGGTQYF.

The table lists this clonotype with many counts. The chain links TRBV7-2 to TRBJ2-5; D tentatively fits TRBD1 or TRBD2 (5 bases each). This CDR3 is built from 15 residues. V gave up 1 base and J gave up 2 bases, with 11 bases separating them. The germline V gene has CDR1 SGHTA and CDR2 FQGNSA. CDR3 DNA: TGTGCCAGCAGCTTAGGAGGGGTGGCGCAAGAGACCCAGTACTTC. Protein: CASSLGGVAQETQYF.

This clonotype was seen at least ten times. This chain joins TRBV7-9 and TRBJ2-5, with D uncertain. CDR1 is SEHNR and CDR2 is FQNEAQ in the germline V gene (reference sequence). The CDR3 runs to 15 residues. Trimming left V 1 base short and J 5 bases short, with 14 bases between. CDR3: CASSLVYDLGETQYF. DNA of the CDR3: TGTGCCAGCAGCTTAGTTTACGACCTCGGGGAGACCCAGTACTTC.

This clonotype was picked up many times. The chain carries TRBV5-1 and TRBJ1-5, with D unresolved. Deletions cut 0 bases from V and 5 bases from J, with 6 bases between. This CDR3 is 13 amino acids long. Germline loops: CDR1 SGHRS, CDR2 YFSETQ. CDR3 sequence: CASSLAADQPQHF. The CDR3 bases are TGCGCCAGCAGCTTGGCCGCCGATCAGCCCCAGCATTTT.

This clonotype was detected ten times or more. This chain links TRBV5-1 with TRBJ1-1, with 7 bases matching TRBD1. V lost 4 bases and J lost 3; bases outside the gene matches: 9. The germline CDR1 and CDR2 sequences are SGHRS and YFSETQ. The CDR3 sequence is 15 residues long. CDR3 DNA: TGCGCCAGCAGCCCCACAGGGGATTCGTACACTGAAGCTTTCTTT. Translated: CASSPTGDSYTEAFF.